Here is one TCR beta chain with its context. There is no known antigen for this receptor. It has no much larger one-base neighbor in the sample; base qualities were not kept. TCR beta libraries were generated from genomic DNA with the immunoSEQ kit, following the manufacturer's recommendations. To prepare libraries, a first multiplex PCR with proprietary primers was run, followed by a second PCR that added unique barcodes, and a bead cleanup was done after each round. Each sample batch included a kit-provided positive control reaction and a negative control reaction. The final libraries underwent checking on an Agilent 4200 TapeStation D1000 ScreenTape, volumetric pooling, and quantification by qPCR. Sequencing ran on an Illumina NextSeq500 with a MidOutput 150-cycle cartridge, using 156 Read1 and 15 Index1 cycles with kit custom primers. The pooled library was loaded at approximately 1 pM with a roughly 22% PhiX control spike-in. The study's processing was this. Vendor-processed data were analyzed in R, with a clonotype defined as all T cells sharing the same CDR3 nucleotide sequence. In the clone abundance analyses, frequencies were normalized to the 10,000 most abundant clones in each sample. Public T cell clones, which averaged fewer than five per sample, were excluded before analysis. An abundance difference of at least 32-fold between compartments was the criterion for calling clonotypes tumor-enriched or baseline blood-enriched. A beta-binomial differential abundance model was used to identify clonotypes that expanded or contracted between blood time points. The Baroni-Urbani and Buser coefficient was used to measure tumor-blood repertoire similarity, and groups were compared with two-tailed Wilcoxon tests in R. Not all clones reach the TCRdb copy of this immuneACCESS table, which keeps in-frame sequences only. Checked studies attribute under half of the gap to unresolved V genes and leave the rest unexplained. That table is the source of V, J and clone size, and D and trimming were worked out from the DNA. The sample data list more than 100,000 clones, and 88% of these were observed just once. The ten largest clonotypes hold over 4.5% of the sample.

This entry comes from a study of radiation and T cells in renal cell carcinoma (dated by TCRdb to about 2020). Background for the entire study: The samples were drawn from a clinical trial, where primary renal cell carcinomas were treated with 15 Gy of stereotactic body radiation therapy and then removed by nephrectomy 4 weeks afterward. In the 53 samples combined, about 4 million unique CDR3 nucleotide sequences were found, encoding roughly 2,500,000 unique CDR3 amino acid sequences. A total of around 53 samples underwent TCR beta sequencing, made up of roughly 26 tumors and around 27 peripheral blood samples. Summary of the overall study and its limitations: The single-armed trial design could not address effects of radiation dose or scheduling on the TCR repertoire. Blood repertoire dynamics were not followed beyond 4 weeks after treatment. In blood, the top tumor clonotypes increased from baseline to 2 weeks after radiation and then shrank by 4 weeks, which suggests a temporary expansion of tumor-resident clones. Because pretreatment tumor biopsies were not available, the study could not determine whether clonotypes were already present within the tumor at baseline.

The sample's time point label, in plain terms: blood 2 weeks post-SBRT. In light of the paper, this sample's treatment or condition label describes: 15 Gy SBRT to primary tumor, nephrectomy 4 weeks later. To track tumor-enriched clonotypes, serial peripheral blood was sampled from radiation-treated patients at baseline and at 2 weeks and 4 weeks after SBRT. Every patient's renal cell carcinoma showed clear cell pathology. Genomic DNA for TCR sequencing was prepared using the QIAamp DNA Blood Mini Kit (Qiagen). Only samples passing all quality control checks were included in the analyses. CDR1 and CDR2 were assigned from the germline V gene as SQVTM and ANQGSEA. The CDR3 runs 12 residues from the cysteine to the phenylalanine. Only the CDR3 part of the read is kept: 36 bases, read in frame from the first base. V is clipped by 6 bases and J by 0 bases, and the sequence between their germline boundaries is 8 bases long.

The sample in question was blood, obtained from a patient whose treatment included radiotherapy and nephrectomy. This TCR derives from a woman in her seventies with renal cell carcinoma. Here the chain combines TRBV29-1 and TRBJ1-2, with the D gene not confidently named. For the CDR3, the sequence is CSVPNPNYGYTF. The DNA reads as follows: TGCAGCGTCCCGAACCCTAACTATGGCTACACCTTC.